This T cell receptor (beta chain) was retrieved from a study of blood T cells in healthy people across ages. It was around 9 milliliters of peripheral blood that were drawn from each donor. General study points: Lack of knowledge of donor CMV status possibly confounded expanded clonotype changes. The recorded TCR beta diversity per million T cells decreased in a roughly linear manner with age.

Primers used in a second PCR of about 7 to 12 cycles were a sample-barcoded 5' primer and a J-beta primer mix. TCRdb re-called the 5' RACE reads through MiXCR, storing one row per CDR3 protein. The sample carries 1.2 million to 1.5 million distinct CDR3 sequences, around 55% recorded once. In regard to this clonotype: Its specificity is unknown.

The sequenced material came from blood. The sequence was obtained from a man in his late teens or twenties in good health.

CDR3 nucleotides: TGTGCCAGCAGCCATCCTATCTCCTACGAGCAGTACTTC. Amino acid sequence: CASSHPISYEQYF. V usage is TRBV4-2 and J usage is TRBJ2-4, with D unclear. Near its end, the DNA agrees better with TRBJ2-7, so the J call may be wrong. The CDR3 runs to 13 residues. The germline V gene has CDR1 LGHNA and CDR2 YNFKEQ.